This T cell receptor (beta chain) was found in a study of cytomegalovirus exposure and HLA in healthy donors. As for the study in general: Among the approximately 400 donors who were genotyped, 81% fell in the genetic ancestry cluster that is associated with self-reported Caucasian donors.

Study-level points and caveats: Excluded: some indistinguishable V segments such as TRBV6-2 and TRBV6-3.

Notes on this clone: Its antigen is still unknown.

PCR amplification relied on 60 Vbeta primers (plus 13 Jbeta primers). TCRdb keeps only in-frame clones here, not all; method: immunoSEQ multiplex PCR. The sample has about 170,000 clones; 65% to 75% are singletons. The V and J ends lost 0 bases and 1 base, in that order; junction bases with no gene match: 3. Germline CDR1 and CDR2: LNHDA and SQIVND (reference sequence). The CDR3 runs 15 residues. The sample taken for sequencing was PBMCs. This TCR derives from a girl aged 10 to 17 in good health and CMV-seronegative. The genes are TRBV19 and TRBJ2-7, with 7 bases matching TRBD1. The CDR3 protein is CASSIEMGQSYEQYF. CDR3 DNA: TGTGCCAGTAGTATAGAGATGGGACAGTCCTACGAGCAGTACTTC.